The text below deals with one T cell receptor beta chain. Its antigen is not yet known. Base qualities were left out, and no much larger clone turns up one base away. These data come from a study of T cells in tumors and immune-related adverse events (dated by TCRdb to about 2021). Relative to germline, V is 6 bases shorter and J is 3 bases shorter, with 18 bases between their ends. Based on the germline V gene, the CDR1 and CDR2 sequences are MNHEY and SVGAGI. Including the terminal cysteine and phenylalanine, the CDR3 comprises 15 residues. Only the CDR3 part of the read is kept: 45 bases, read in frame from the first base. Using the immunoSEQ assay, the TCR beta locus was amplified and sequenced, producing bulk TCR Vbeta CDR3 data. Concerning the study's data processing: CDR3s were excluded if they were non-productive, were shorter than 7 amino acids, or did not start with C or end with F/W. Analysis was limited to specimens with at least 1000 reads, and clonotypes were defined at the amino acid level. Clonality was computed as 1 minus Pielou's evenness. Library sizes were equalized by abundance-weighted random subsampling with replacement, which was repeated 100 times so that 95% confidence intervals could be reported. Repertoire overlap was quantified with the Morisita overlap index, and the top 40 clones per specimen were checked for overlap with the irAE. TCRdb re-hosts the immuneACCESS table, in-frame sequences only. Its copies lack some clones; in the studies checked, an unresolved V gene accounts for under half of them, and the cause for the rest is not known. From that table come the V and J calls and clone size; the DNA was used to work out D and trimming. The sample yields about 20,000 clones; about 90% were counted once. The ten biggest clones cover around 1.3% of the sample.

This specimen's treatment or condition label, per the study, means: nivolumab (PD-1 blockade) given before sampling. The DNeasy Blood and Tissue Kit was used to extract DNA from formalin-fixed paraffin-embedded specimens. The clonotype originates from a female donor with metastatic renal cell carcinoma. Specimen: lymph node tissue, collected from a patient treated with anti-PD-1 therapy. Rearrangement joined TRBV6-5 to TRBJ2-7, and the D gene may be TRBD1, 5 bases matching. The CDR3 sequence is CASRPADRANYEQYF. The nucleotide sequence is given as TGTGCCAGCAGACCCGCTGACAGAGCAAACTACGAGCAGTACTTC.